The 22 T cell receptor beta chains below come from one sample, sequenced in a study of vaccination effects on CD4 cells after COVID-19 (dated by TCRdb to about 2022). These receptors have no known antigen. In the ViraFEST assay, PBMC were stimulated with viral peptide pools, and TCR sequencing was then used to find antigen-specific CD4+ T cell clonotypes based on their expansion. After around 10 days of culture, CD4+ T cells were isolated with the EasySep CD4+ T cell isolation kit. The absence of prior SARS-CoV-2 infection in healthy vaccine recipients was confirmed by negative nucleocapsid antibodies before and after vaccination. Libraries were made using the immunoSEQ multiplex PCR assay. TCRdb obtained this table from immuneACCESS and retained in-frame rearrangements with V and J assigned. These tables miss some clones; where compared with another copy, unresolved V genes account for less than half of the shortfall, and the remainder is unexplained. For this sample the table gives about 73,000 clones, of which over 70% were detected only once. The top ten clones comprise 10% to 13% of the sample.

Sample: CD4+ T cells from PBMCs cultured with SARS-CoV-2 spike peptides, taken before COVID-19 vaccination. The cell subset or site label here, explained by the study, means: SARS-CoV-2 spike overlapping peptide pool stimulation. Receptors were obtained from a human donor who received a COVID-19 vaccine.

V usage is TRBV24-1 and J usage is TRBJ2-5; 11 bases match TRBD2. The ends lost 4 bases at V and 6 bases at J; junction bases unmatched: 6. The CDR3 has 15 amino acids. Looked up from germline, CDR1 is KGHDR and CDR2 is SFDVKD. In DNA form, the CDR3 reads TGTGCCACCAGTGACGCGACTAGCGGGGAAAAGACCCAGTACTTC. Translated, it gives CATSDATSGEKTQYF.

The chain's CDR3 is CASSAGPRESYGYTF. CDR3 DNA sequence: TGTGCCAGCAGCGCCGGACCGCGGGAGTCCTATGGCTACACCTTC. The V call is TRBV5-6, the J call TRBJ1-2; D call uncertain. CDR3 length: 15 amino acids. Germline CDR1 reads SGHDT; CDR2 reads YYEEEE. Between the trimmed V and J ends, which lost 4 bases and 4 bases, there was a span of 17 bases.

This chain joins TRBV7-8 and TRBJ2-2, with D perhaps matching TRBD1 (6 bases). Trimming shortened V by 5 bases and J by 3 bases, and 10 bases separated the two germline ends. CDR1 is SGHVS and CDR2 is FQNEAQ in the germline V gene. CDR3 length equals 14 residues. CDR3 amino acids: CASSQDRYTGELFF. CDR3 nucleotide sequence: TGTGCCAGCAGCCAGGACAGATACACCGGGGAGCTGTTTTTT.

The V call is TRBV29-1, the J call TRBJ2-5, with 9 bases lining up with TRBD2. Germline V gene data show CDR1 as SQVTM and CDR2 as ANQGSEA. The CDR3 loop spans 17 amino acids. After removal of 6 bases from V and 2 bases from J, the junction contained 16 bases not matched to a gene. In DNA, the CDR3 is TGCAGCGTCGGGGTAGTCTCTAGCGGGGAACTACAAGAGACCCAGTACTTC. It translates to CSVGVVSSGELQETQYF.

This clone was counted once. V gene TRBV7-3 combines with J gene TRBJ1-1; D is perhaps TRBD1 (6 bases). CDR1 is SGHTA, CDR2 FQGTGA, per germline. This CDR3 region has 14 residues. With 2 bases removed from V and 10 bases from J, the gap between germline ends came to 17 bases. Written as DNA, the CDR3 is TGTGCCAGCAGCTTATCGGGGGCCCCGGGTGTAGCTTTCTTT. It codes for CASSLSGAPGVAFF.

The chain has TRBV5-1 and TRBJ1-5, with a possible D match to TRBD1 (6 bases). Per germline, CDR1 SGHRS and CDR2 YFSETQ. The germline V and J ends were trimmed by 9 bases and 6 bases, with 13 bases remaining between them. The CDR3 sequence is 12 residues long. The CDR3 DNA is TGCGCCACCAATTACAGGGTTCAGCCCCAGCATTTT. Residues: CATNYRVQPQHF. Supplemented by reference TRBV5-1 and TRBJ1-5, the full variable domain reads KAGVTQTPRYLIKTRGQQVTLSCSPISGHRSVSWYQQTPGQGLQFLFEYFSETQRNKGNFPGRFSGRQFSNSRSEMNVSTLELGDSALYLCATNYRVQPQHFGDGTRLSIL.

This rearrangement joins TRBV4-3 to TRBJ1-1, with D unclear. V was cut by 2 bases and J by 1 base, with 26 bases left in between. CDR1 and CDR2 (germline): LGHNA, YSLEER. CDR3 size: 20 residues. The CDR3 spells CASSQRIVSPGLTSNTEAFF. CDR3 in DNA: TGCGCCAGCAGCCAACGGATAGTGAGTCCAGGCTTAACTTCGAACACTGAAGCTTTCTTT.

V usage is TRBV10-1 and J usage is TRBJ2-3, with D possibly being TRBD1 (5 bases). CDR1 is WNHNN and CDR2 is SYGVQD in the germline V gene (reference sequence). Trimming stripped 0 bases from V and 1 base from J, with 8 bases between. This CDR3 region has 15 residues. DNA of the CDR3: TGCGCCAGCAGTGAGTCCAAGGGGCGCACAGATACGCAGTATTTT. It yields the protein CASSESKGRTDTQYF.

This clone was detected only a few times. V gene TRBV19 combines with J gene TRBJ1-2; 8 bases align to TRBD1. The CDR3 has 14 residues. The germline V gene encodes CDR1 LNHDA and CDR2 SQIVND (reference sequence). Germline trimming cut 9 bases from V and 6 bases from J; bases unmatched to any gene: 12. For the CDR3, the DNA is TGTGCCAGCCTATTCCGGACAGGGACTCATGGCTACACCTTC. Translated: CASLFRTGTHGYTF.

This clone was counted a few times. The chain carries TRBV2 and TRBJ2-5; 9 bases align to TRBD2. The CDR3 is made up of 15 amino acids. Germline assignment: CDR1 SNHLY and CDR2 FYNNEI. Trimming cost V 5 bases and J 5 bases; bases outside gene matches: 9. CDR3 loop: CASSPLAGVGETQYF. The CDR3 coding sequence is TGTGCCAGCAGTCCGTTAGCGGGGGTTGGGGAGACCCAGTACTTC. Using reference TRBV2 and TRBJ2-5 for the parts outside the CDR3, the full variable domain is EPEVTQTPSHQVTQMGQEVILRCVPISNHLYFYWYRQILGQKVEFLVSFYNNEISEKSEIFDDQFSVERPDGSNFTLKIRSTKLEDSAMYFCASSPLAGVGETQYFGPGTRLLVL.

The rearrangement joins TRBV3-1 (or the pseudogene TRBV3-2) to TRBJ2-5; unclear D gene. The CDR3 totals 11 residues. Germline-derived CDR1 and CDR2 are LGHDT and YNNKEL (reference sequence). V was clipped by 2 bases and J by 5 bases, with 3 bases between them. The CDR3 region is CASSQIETQYF. CDR3 bases: TGTGCCAGCAGCCAAATCGAGACCCAGTACTTC.

The chain employs TRBV10-3 and TRBJ1-1; D perhaps matches TRBD1 (6 bases). In germline, CDR1 is ENHRY, CDR2 SYGVKD. This CDR3 is built from 15 residues. V was pared by 2 bases and J by 5 bases, with 15 bases between. CDR3 DNA: TGTGCCATCAGTGAGGCTGGACAGCTAGGGACTGAAGCTTTCTTT. Its translation is CAISEAGQLGTEAFF.

The chain carries TRBV2 and TRBJ1-5; TRBD1 might be the D (5 bases). Per the germline V gene, CDR1 is SNHLY and CDR2 is FYNNEI. V was cut by 1 base and J by 6 bases, with 10 bases left in between. The CDR3 contains 14 residues. For the CDR3, the DNA is TGTGCCAGCAGTGAAGGCAGGGCTGTTCAGCCCCAGCATTTT. Its translation is CASSEGRAVQPQHF.

The chain is built from TRBV6-5 and TRBJ2-5, with 11 bases identical to TRBD1. Germline V gives CDR1 MNHEY, CDR2 SVGAGI. This CDR3 is 16 amino acids long. J gave up 0 bases and V 2 bases, and 2 bases lay outside the gene matches. The CDR3 loop reads CASSYRDRGYQETQYF. The CDR3 coding sequence is TGTGCCAGCAGTTACCGGGACAGGGGGTACCAAGAGACCCAGTACTTC.

The chain joins TRBV7-9 to TRBJ2-3; D may be TRBD1 (6 bases). The CDR3 loop spans 15 amino acids. Germline CDR1 reads SEHNR; CDR2 reads FQNEAQ (reference sequence). V was cut by 4 bases and J by 1 base, with 12 bases left in between. The CDR3 is CASSSRDIRTDTQYF. In DNA, the CDR3 is TGTGCCAGCAGCTCCCGGGACATCCGCACAGATACGCAGTATTTT.

The J gene is TRBJ2-1, the V gene TRBV27, with D tentatively TRBD1 (6 bases). This CDR3 has 15 residues. The germline CDR1 and CDR2 sequences are MNHEY and SMNVEV (reference sequence). V was cut by 5 bases and J by 6 bases, with 17 bases left in between. This CDR3 is CASSVTGSLSNEQFF. The CDR3, as DNA: TGTGCCAGCAGTGTCACAGGGAGTCTTAGCAATGAGCAGTTCTTC.

The chain couples TRBV10-3 to TRBJ1-3, with D possibly TRBD1 on 6 matching bases. The germline V and J ends were trimmed by 7 bases and 0 bases, with 10 bases remaining between them. From germline, CDR1 is ENHRY and CDR2 SYGVKD. The CDR3 is made up of 14 amino acids. In DNA form, the CDR3 reads TGTGCCATCACCGGGGACAACTCTGGAAACACCATATATTTT. Translated, it gives CAITGDNSGNTIYF.

The rearrangement links TRBV4-1 to TRBJ2-1; no clear D. The CDR3 spans 14 residues. CDR1 is MGHRA, CDR2 YSYEKL, per germline. V was trimmed by 0 bases and J by 6 bases, leaving 9 bases between them. The CDR3, as DNA: TGCGCCAGCAGCCAAGAGTTTACGGGCAATGAGCAGTTCTTC. It specifies CASSQEFTGNEQFF.

This chain joins TRBV18 and TRBJ2-6, with D maybe TRBD2 (6 bases). The CDR3 runs to 16 residues. V dropped 2 bases and J dropped 0 bases, with 8 bases sitting between them. Germline CDR1 and CDR2: KGHSH and LQKENI. The DNA of the CDR3 is TGTGCCAGCTCACCAACCGGGAGCTCTGGGGCCAACGTCCTGACTTTC. Translation: CASSPTGSSGANVLTF.

The chain uses TRBV19 and TRBJ1-5, with D uncertain. CDR3 length: 14 residues. Per the germline V gene, CDR1 is LNHDA and CDR2 is SQIVND (reference sequence). Trimming left V 0 bases short and J 5 bases short, with 8 bases between. CDR3 sequence: CASSIDLSDQPQHF. In nucleotides, the CDR3 is TGTGCCAGTAGTATAGATTTATCAGATCAGCCCCAGCATTTT.

This clone was counted a single time. The chain combines TRBV18 with TRBJ2-1, with TRBD1 as a possible D gene (7 bases). The CDR3 has 18 residues. V gave up 3 bases and J gave up 5 bases, with 23 bases separating them. Germline-derived CDR1 and CDR2 are KGHSH and LQKENI. The CDR3 DNA sequence: TGTGCCAGCTCACCGGGGGGTGTAGGGGGCCTGTCAAACAATGAGCAGTTCTTC. Translating gives CASSPGGVGGLSNNEQFF.

This clone appeared once. The rearrangement links TRBV10-2 to TRBJ1-2; the match to TRBD1 covers 8 bases. V was pared by 6 bases and J by 2 bases, with 5 bases of the junction left unmatched. The length of the CDR3 is 14 residues. The germline CDR1 and CDR2 sequences are WSHSY and SAAADI. CDR3 nucleotides: TGCGCCAGCAGGGGGACAGGACTCAACTATGGCTACACCTTC. It yields the protein CASRGTGLNYGYTF.